Listed below are T cell receptor beta chains from one sample, sequenced in a study of blood T cell repertoires in COVID-19. Measured with immunoSEQ multiplex PCR; TCRdb has only the in-frame clones, and not every one. The profile shows about 100,000 clones, over 75% of them singletons. Sample: peripheral blood. The receptor set was obtained from a human donor in a cohort sampled during active COVID-19. CDR3s include the opening cysteine and the closing phenylalanine or tryptophan. Each record gives: J gene, clone size, V gene, D gene, CDR3 protein, CDR3 DNA. A D gene is named only where the DNA matches it firmly. Clone size is given for some rows only: seen once, a few or many times, or a class if the clone is expanded.

j_call: TRBJ1-4
clone_size: -
v_call: TRBV5-4
d_call: -
cdr3_aa: CASSLGTANEKLFF
cdr3_nt: TGTGCCAGCAGCTTGGGAACGGCTAATGAAAAACTGTTTTTT

j_call: TRBJ2-7
clone_size: once
v_call: TRBV27
d_call: TRBD1
cdr3_aa: CASSLSGQGASEQYF
cdr3_nt: TGTGCCAGCAGTTTATCGGGACAGGGGGCGTCCGAGCAGTACTTC

j_call: TRBJ1-4
clone_size: -
v_call: TRBV10-3
d_call: TRBD1
cdr3_aa: CAISPGGAGEKLFF
cdr3_nt: TGTGCCATCAGTCCAGGGGGCGCGGGTGAAAAACTGTTTTTT

j_call: TRBJ1-6
clone_size: few
v_call: TRBV6-5
d_call: TRBD1
cdr3_aa: CASSWTGGRRFSPLHF
cdr3_nt: TGTGCCAGCAGTTGGACAGGGGGTCGCCGTTTTTCACCCCTCCACTTT

j_call: TRBJ2-3
clone_size: -
v_call: TRBV5-1
d_call: -
cdr3_aa: CASSLAPGVGDTQYF
cdr3_nt: TGCGCCAGCAGCTTGGCCCCGGGGGTCGGAGATACGCAGTATTTT

j_call: TRBJ2-5
clone_size: -
v_call: TRBV28
d_call: -
cdr3_aa: CASRQPPYQETQYF
cdr3_nt: TGTGCCAGCAGACAGCCCCCGTACCAAGAGACCCAGTACTTC

j_call: TRBJ2-1
clone_size: few
v_call: TRBV7-9
d_call: -
cdr3_aa: CASSLDQIAFF
cdr3_nt: TGTGCCAGCAGCTTAGACCAGATAGCGTTCTTC

j_call: TRBJ1-2
clone_size: once
v_call: TRBV19
d_call: TRBD1
cdr3_aa: CASSRGTGAYGYTF
cdr3_nt: TGTGCCAGTAGTAGGGGGACAGGGGCCTATGGCTACACCTTC

j_call: TRBJ2-1
clone_size: -
v_call: TRBV27
d_call: TRBD1
cdr3_aa: CASSFQGALDEQFF
cdr3_nt: TGTGCCAGCAGTTTCCAGGGGGCTCTGGATGAGCAGTTCTTC

j_call: TRBJ1-1
clone_size: -
v_call: TRBV27
d_call: TRBD1
cdr3_aa: CASSWRSRDRRQGEDSNTEAFF
cdr3_nt: TGTGCCAGCAGTTGGCGCTCTAGGGACAGGCGGCAGGGTGAGGATTCGAACACTGAAGCTTTCTTT

j_call: TRBJ2-7
clone_size: -
v_call: TRBV5-6
d_call: TRBD1
cdr3_aa: CASSPGGTGIYEQYF
cdr3_nt: TGTGCCAGCAGCCCAGGAGGGACAGGGATCTACGAGCAGTACTTC

j_call: TRBJ2-7
clone_size: -
v_call: TRBV27
d_call: TRBD1
cdr3_aa: CASNRQGRPYEQYF
cdr3_nt: TGTGCCAGCAACCGACAGGGTAGACCTTACGAGCAGTACTTC

j_call: TRBJ2-5
clone_size: -
v_call: TRBV7-9
d_call: TRBD1
cdr3_aa: CASSAGTGRGETQYF
cdr3_nt: TGTGCCAGCAGTGCCGGGACAGGGCGGGGGGAGACCCAGTACTTC

j_call: TRBJ2-1
clone_size: -
v_call: TRBV6-4
d_call: TRBD2
cdr3_aa: CASIAGHYNEQFF
cdr3_nt: TGTGCCAGTATAGCGGGCCACTACAATGAGCAGTTCTTC

j_call: TRBJ2-1
clone_size: -
v_call: TRBV6-6
d_call: TRBD2
cdr3_aa: CASSYSANSGGGEQFF
cdr3_nt: TGTGCCAGCAGTTACTCGGCGAATAGCGGGGGGGGAGAGCAGTTCTTC

j_call: TRBJ2-1
clone_size: -
v_call: TRBV7-9
d_call: TRBD2
cdr3_aa: CASSPALSGNRREQFF
cdr3_nt: TGTGCCAGCAGCCCGGCCCTAAGCGGGAACCGTCGTGAGCAGTTCTTC

j_call: TRBJ2-1
clone_size: -
v_call: TRBV7-3
d_call: TRBD1
cdr3_aa: CASSRDRGPYNEQFF
cdr3_nt: TGTGCCAGCAGCCGCGACAGGGGCCCTTACAATGAGCAGTTCTTC

j_call: TRBJ1-2
clone_size: -
v_call: TRBV6-5
d_call: -
cdr3_aa: CAINRVKLYGYTF
cdr3_nt: TGTGCCATCAACAGGGTGAAGCTCTATGGCTACACCTTC